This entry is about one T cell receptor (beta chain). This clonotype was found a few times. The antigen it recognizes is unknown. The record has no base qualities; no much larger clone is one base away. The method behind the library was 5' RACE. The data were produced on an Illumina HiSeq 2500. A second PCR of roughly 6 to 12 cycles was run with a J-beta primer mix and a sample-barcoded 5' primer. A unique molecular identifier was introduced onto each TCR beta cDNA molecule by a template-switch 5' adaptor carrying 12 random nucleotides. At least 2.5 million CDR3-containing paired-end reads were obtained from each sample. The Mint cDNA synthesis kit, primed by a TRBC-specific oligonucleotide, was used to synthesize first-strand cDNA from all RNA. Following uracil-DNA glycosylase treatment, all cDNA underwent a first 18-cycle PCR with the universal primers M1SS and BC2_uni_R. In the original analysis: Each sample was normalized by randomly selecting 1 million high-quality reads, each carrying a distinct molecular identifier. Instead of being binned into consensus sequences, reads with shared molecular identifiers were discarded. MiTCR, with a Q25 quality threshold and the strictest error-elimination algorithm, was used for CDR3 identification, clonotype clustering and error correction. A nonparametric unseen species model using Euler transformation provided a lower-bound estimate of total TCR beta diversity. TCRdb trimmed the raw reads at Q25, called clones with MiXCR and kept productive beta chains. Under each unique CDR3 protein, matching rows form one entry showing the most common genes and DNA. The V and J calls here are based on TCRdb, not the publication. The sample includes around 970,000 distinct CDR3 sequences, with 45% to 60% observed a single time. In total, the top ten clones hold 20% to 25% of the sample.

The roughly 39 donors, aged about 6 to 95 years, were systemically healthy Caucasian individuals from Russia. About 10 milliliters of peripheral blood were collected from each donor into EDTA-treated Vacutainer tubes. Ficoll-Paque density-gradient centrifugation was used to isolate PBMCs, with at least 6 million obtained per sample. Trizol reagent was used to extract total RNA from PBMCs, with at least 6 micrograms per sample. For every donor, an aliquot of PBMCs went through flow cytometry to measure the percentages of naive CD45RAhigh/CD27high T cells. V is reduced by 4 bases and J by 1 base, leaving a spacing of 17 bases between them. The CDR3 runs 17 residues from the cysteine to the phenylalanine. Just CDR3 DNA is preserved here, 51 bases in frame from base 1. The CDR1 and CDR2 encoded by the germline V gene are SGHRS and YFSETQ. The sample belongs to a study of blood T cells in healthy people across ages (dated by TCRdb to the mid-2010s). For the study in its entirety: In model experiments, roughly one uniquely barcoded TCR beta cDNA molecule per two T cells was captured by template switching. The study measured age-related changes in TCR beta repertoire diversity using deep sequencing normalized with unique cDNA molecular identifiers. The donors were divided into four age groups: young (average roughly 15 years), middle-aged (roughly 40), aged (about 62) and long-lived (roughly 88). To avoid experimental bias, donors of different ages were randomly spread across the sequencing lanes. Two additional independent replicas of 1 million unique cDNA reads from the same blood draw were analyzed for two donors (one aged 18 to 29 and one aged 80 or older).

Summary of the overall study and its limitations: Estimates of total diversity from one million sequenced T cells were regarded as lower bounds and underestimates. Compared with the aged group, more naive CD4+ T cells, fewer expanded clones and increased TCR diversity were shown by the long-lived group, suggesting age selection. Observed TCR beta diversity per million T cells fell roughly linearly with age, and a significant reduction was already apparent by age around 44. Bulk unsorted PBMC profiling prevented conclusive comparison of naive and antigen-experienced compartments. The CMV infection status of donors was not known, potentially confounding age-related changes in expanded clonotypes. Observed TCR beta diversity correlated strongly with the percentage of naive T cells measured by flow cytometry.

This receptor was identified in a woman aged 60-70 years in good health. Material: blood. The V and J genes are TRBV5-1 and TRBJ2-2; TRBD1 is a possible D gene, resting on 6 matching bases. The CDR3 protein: CASSARYGQKNTGELFF. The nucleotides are TGCGCCAGCAGCGCACGTTATGGACAGAAGAACACCGGGGAGCTGTTTTTT.